This passage covers 9 T cell receptor beta chains from one sample sequenced in a study of PD-L1 blockade in urothelial cancer listed by TCRdb under 2017. The library was prepared using the immunoSEQ multiplex PCR assay. As stored in TCRdb, this immuneACCESS dataset retains in-frame rearrangements with V and J assigned. A fraction of the clones does not appear; measured against another copy, unresolved V genes explain less than half of the discrepancy, and the remainder lacks a known reason. The sample table records roughly 60,000 clones; roughly 87% of these occur just once. The ten largest account for around 4.5% of the sample. Sequencing used PBMCs, obtained around atezolizumab (anti-PD-L1) treatment. Source of these receptors: a man aged 65-85 years with urothelial cancer.

The chain uses TRBV30 and TRBJ1-3; 10 bases match TRBD1. Trimming took 2 bases from V and 3 from J; bases not matched to a gene: 4. Germline lookup yields CDR1 GTSNPN and CDR2 SVGIG (reference sequence). CDR3 length equals 15 residues. For the CDR3, the DNA is TGTGCCTGGAGTCTCGGGACAGGGGTTGGAAACACCATATATTTT. It is translated as CAWSLGTGVGNTIYF.

The chain employs TRBV29-1 and TRBJ1-2; possible D gene TRBD1, 5 bases. Germline V gene lookup returns CDR1 SQVTM and CDR2 ANQGSEA. The CDR3 sequence is 12 residues long. V was pared by 7 bases and J by 2 bases, with 11 bases between. In DNA form, the CDR3 reads TGCAGCGCCGGGGGAGAGAACTATGGCTACACCTTC. Its translation is CSAGGENYGYTF.

This clone was picked up one time. The chain uses TRBV2 and TRBJ2-7; possible D gene TRBD2, 6 bases. Trimming left V 7 bases short and J 7 bases short, with 20 bases between. The CDR3 loop spans 14 amino acids. Germline lookup yields CDR1 SNHLY and CDR2 FYNNEI. CDR3 sequence: CASTLGRLGGEQYF. The CDR3 nucleotides are TGTGCCAGCACCCTGGGGCGATTGGGGGGTGAGCAGTACTTC. The full variable domain, with the rest looked up from reference TRBV2 and TRBJ2-7, is EPEVTQTPSHQVTQMGQEVILRCVPISNHLYFYWYRQILGQKVEFLVSFYNNEISEKSEIFDDQFSVERPDGSNFTLKIRSTKLEDSAMYFCASTLGRLGGEQYFGPGTRLTVT.

The chain recombines TRBV7-9 with TRBJ2-2; 7 bases fit TRBD2. Trimming took 5 bases from V and 8 from J; bases not matched to a gene: 5. CDR1 is SEHNR and CDR2 is FQNEAQ in the germline V gene (reference sequence). This CDR3 is 13 amino acids long. The CDR3 region is CASSPGLFGELFF. In DNA, the CDR3 is TGTGCCAGCAGCCCGGGACTATTTGGGGAGCTGTTTTTT.

V usage is TRBV5-1 and J usage is TRBJ2-7; TRBD2 matches 7 bases. CDR3 length equals 13 residues. With 4 bases clipped from V and 5 bases from J, the junction kept 6 bases outside the gene matches. The germline V gene has CDR1 SGHRS and CDR2 YFSETQ. The CDR3 loop reads CASSIGLVNEQYF. The CDR3, as DNA: TGCGCCAGCAGCATAGGACTAGTCAACGAGCAGTACTTC.

This clone was picked up a small number of times. The chain couples TRBV30 to TRBJ2-1, with 8 bases identical to TRBD1. CDR3 length equals 13 residues. V shed 8 bases, J shed 2 bases, and the junction held 5 bases outside the gene matches. Germline CDR1 is GTSNPN and CDR2 is SVGIG (reference sequence). In DNA form, the CDR3 reads TGTGCCACGGGGGACAGGACCTACAATGAGCAGTTCTTC. Translated, it gives CATGDRTYNEQFF.

The J gene is TRBJ1-5, the V gene TRBV18; maybe TRBD1 (5 bases). CDR3 size: 15 residues. Per the germline V gene, CDR1 is KGHSH and CDR2 is LQKENI. V was clipped by 6 bases and J by 3 bases, with 15 bases between them. The DNA for the CDR3 is TGTGCCAGCTCCCGGGGGTCCGGGCCCAATCAGCCCCAGCATTTT. Translation: CASSRGSGPNQPQHF.

The chain recombines TRBV11-2 with TRBJ2-1; possibly TRBD2 for D (5 bases). V lost 0 bases and J lost 5, with 11 bases in between. CDR3 size: 15 residues. The germline gives CDR1 SGHAT, CDR2 FQNNGV. CDR3 protein: CASSLDPGSNNEQFF. The CDR3 DNA reads as TGTGCCAGCAGCTTAGATCCGGGAAGCAACAATGAGCAGTTCTTC.

This clone occurred once. The CDR3 DNA reads as TGTGCCAGCAGGGGCAACAGGGGGTCAAATCAGCCCCAGCATTTT. Residues: CASRGNRGSNQPQHF. The gene calls are TRBV2 and TRBJ1-5, with TRBD1 matching over 8 bases. CDR3 length equals 15 residues. V shed 6 bases and J 4 bases; nucleotides not matched to a gene: 8. Germline CDR1 is SNHLY and CDR2 is FYNNEI.